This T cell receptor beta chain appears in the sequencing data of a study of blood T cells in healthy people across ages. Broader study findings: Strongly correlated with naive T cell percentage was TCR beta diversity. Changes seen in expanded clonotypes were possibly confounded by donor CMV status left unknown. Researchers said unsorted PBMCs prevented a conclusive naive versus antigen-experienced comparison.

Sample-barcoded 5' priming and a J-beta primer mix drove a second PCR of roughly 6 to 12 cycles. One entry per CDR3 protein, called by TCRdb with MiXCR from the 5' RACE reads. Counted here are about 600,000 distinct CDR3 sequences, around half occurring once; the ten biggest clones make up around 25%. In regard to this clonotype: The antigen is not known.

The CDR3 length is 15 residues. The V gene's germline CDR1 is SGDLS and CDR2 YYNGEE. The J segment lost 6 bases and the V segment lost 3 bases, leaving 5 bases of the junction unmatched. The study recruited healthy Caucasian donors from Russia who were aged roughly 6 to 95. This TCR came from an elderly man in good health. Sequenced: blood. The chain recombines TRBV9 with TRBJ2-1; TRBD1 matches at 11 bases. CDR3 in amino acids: CASSGTGGPFNEQFF. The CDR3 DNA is TGTGCCAGCAGCGGGACAGGGGGCCCTTTCAATGAGCAGTTCTTC.